The clone carrying this T cell receptor beta chain was counted ten times or more. The data were taken from a study of identical twins. Using its own MiXCR run on the 5' RACE reads, TCRdb lists one record per CDR3 protein. The table shows 100,000 to 110,000 distinct CDR3 sequences, with 5.9% occurring only once. The CDR3 covers 14 residues. The germline gives CDR1 DFQATT, CDR2 SNEGSKA (reference sequence). With 5 bases clipped from V and 3 bases from J, the junction kept 8 bases outside the gene matches. This chain joins TRBV20-1 and TRBJ1-2; 8 bases map to TRBD1. Sample: memory T cells sorted from blood. This clonotype was sampled from a woman aged 45-60 years in good health. The CDR3 loop reads CSASYTGGDYGYTF. CDR3 nucleotide sequence: TGCAGTGCTTCTTATACAGGGGGAGACTATGGCTACACCTTC.